At least ten counts were recorded for the clone carrying this TCR beta chain. Its antigen is not known. Orbital computed tomography and thyroid ultrasound, together with serum TRAb and thyroxine and clinical symptoms, were used for diagnoses. PBMCs were collected from an approximately 9.3 ml volume of fresh peripheral blood. These data belong to a study of T cells in Graves' hyperthyroidism and ophthalmopathy. Across the study: The authors collected peripheral blood at initial diagnosis, before any treatment.

Deletions cut 2 bases from V and 8 bases from J, with 10 bases between. The CDR3 is 13 amino acids. In germline, CDR1 is MDHEN, CDR2 SYDVKM. RNA transcripts gave rise to amplified TCR beta CDR3 regions. When the TCR CDR3 underwent first-round RT-PCR, the HTBI primer set was used. MiXCR, run by TCRdb on the multiplex PCR reads, gives a single entry per CDR3 protein. The sample consists of some 350,000 distinct CDR3 sequences, over 12% of them appearing once. The study, taken as a whole, reports: In the analysis, a 13 V-J model separated ophthalmopathy from stable hyperthyroidism.

This clonotype was obtained from an older woman with Graves' ophthalmopathy. The sequencing sample was made of blood. The chain uses TRBV28 and TRBJ2-1, with TRBD2 as a possible D gene (6 bases). The CDR3 DNA is TGTGCCAGCAGTTTAGTAACTAGCCATGAGCAGTTCTTC. It codes for CASSLVTSHEQFF.